This is a list of T cell receptor beta chains from one sample in a study of blood T cell repertoires in COVID-19. Sequenced by immunoSEQ multiplex PCR; TCRdb stores in-frame clones only, minus some. The sample has about 240,000 clones; roughly 87% are singletons. What was sequenced was peripheral blood. These receptors originate from a man in his fifties or sixties who had recovered from COVID-19. The CDR3 runs from the conserved cysteine through the conserved F or W. A D gene is named only where the DNA matches it firmly. A clone size is listed for some rows: how often the clone was seen (once, few, many), or a class if it is expanded.

J gene	V gene	D gene	clone size	CDR3 DNA	CDR3 protein
TRBJ2-7	TRBV19	NA	NA	TGTGCCAGTAGAAATGACAGAAGCTCCTACGAGCAGTACTTC	CASRNDRSSYEQYF
TRBJ2-3	TRBV13	TRBD2	NA	TGTGCCAGCAGCCCGACACTAGCGGGGGGCGCAGATACGCAGTATTTT	CASSPTLAGGADTQYF
TRBJ1-5	TRBV7-8	NA	NA	TGTGCCAGCAGCTGGCGGGGAAGCAATCAGCCCCAGCATTTT	CASSWRGSNQPQHF
TRBJ2-6	TRBV28	TRBD1	once	TGTGCCAGCAGTCCCGGGACAGGGGGCACTGGGGCCAACGTCCTGACTTTC	CASSPGTGGTGANVLTF
TRBJ1-1	TRBV5-1	TRBD1	NA	TGCGCCAGCAGCCTCTCCCGGGACAGCAAAGCTTTCTTT	CASSLSRDSKAFF
TRBJ2-7	TRBV12-3/TRBV12-4	NA	NA	TGTGCCAGCAGTTCGTACTACGAGCAGTACTTC	CASSSYYEQYF
TRBJ1-1	TRBV2	TRBD1	NA	TGTGCCAGCAAGGGGGACAGGATAACTGAAGCTTTCTTT	CASKGDRITEAFF
TRBJ1-1	TRBV18	NA	once	TGTGCCAGCTTACAGGGTAGAAACACTGAAGCTTTCTTT	CASLQGRNTEAFF
TRBJ1-3	TRBV19	TRBD1	NA	TGTGCCAGTAGAATGGTCTTGGCAGGGGGGCCATCTGGAAACACCATATATTTT	CASRMVLAGGPSGNTIYF
TRBJ1-6	TRBV3-1/TRBV3-2	TRBD1	once	TGTGCCAGCAGTTTCCAGGGGGCGAATTCACCCCTCCACTTT	CASSFQGANSPLHF
TRBJ1-2	TRBV27	NA	NA	TGTGCCAGCAGTTTATCGACGGGAACGCCCGGAGGCTACACCTTC	CASSLSTGTPGGYTF
TRBJ1-3	TRBV28	TRBD1	NA	TGTGCCAGCAGGGGACAGGGGGGAAACACCATATATTTT	CASRGQGGNTIYF
TRBJ2-3	TRBV27	NA	NA	TGTGCCAGCAGTTCGATTGAGCATACGCAGTATTTT	CASSSIEHTQYF
TRBJ1-1	TRBV6-5	NA	NA	TGTGCCAGCAGTTACGGCTCCCAGGGGACTGAAGCTTTCTTT	CASSYGSQGTEAFF
TRBJ1-4	TRBV3-1/TRBV3-2	TRBD1	NA	TGTGCCAGCAGCCAAGTGAGGACAGGGGTCGAAAAACTGTTTTTT	CASSQVRTGVEKLFF
TRBJ2-3	TRBV18	TRBD2	NA	TGTGCCAGCTCTACCGCCTGGAGCGGGGGTGCAGATACGCAGTATTTT	CASSTAWSGGADTQYF
TRBJ2-3	TRBV27	TRBD2	NA	TGTGCCAGCAGTTTATCGAAGGGCGGGGGGACCCACACAGATACGCAGTATTTT	CASSLSKGGGTHTDTQYF
TRBJ1-1	TRBV3-1/TRBV3-2	NA	NA	TGTGCCAGCAGCCCCGACAGCTACACTGAAGCTTTCTTT	CASSPDSYTEAFF
TRBJ2-1	TRBV15	NA	NA	TGTGCCACCAGCACTGATTCAAAGGGGGGGGGAACCTACAATGAGCAGTTCTTC	CATSTDSKGGGTYNEQFF
TRBJ1-6	TRBV5-1	NA	NA	TGCGCCAGCAGCTTGGTCCAGGGAACGCCCCTCCACTTT	CASSLVQGTPLHF
TRBJ1-2	TRBV27	TRBD1	NA	TGTGCCAGCAGTCCCGTCTCAGGACAGGGGGGCTATGGCTACACCTTC	CASSPVSGQGGYGYTF
TRBJ2-7	TRBV12-3/TRBV12-4	NA	once	TGTGCCAGCAGTCTCCCAGGGAACGAGCAGTACTTC	CASSLPGNEQYF
TRBJ1-2	TRBV19	NA	NA	TGTGCCAGTAGTATCACCGGAGATAACTATGGCTACACCTTC	CASSITGDNYGYTF
TRBJ2-1	TRBV24-1	NA	NA	TGTGCCACCAGTGTTTCAAGCGGAGGTTACAATGAGCAGTTCTTC	CATSVSSGGYNEQFF
TRBJ2-3	TRBV5-6	TRBD2	NA	TGTGCCAGCAGCTTGCCTAGCGGAGAGGATACGCAGTATTTT	CASSLPSGEDTQYF
TRBJ1-3	TRBV19	NA	NA	TGTGCCAGTAGTCAAGTTACAGGCCTCTCTGGAAACACCATATATTTT	CASSQVTGLSGNTIYF
TRBJ2-2	TRBV18	TRBD1	NA	TGTGCCAGCTCACCGAGAACTCAGGGGGCCTCCACCGGGGAGCTGTTTTTT	CASSPRTQGASTGELFF
TRBJ2-5	TRBV21-1	NA	NA	TGTGCCAGCATCCCAGTCGACAACCAAGAGACCCAGTACTTC	CASIPVDNQETQYF
TRBJ2-2	TRBV9	TRBD2	NA	TGTGCCAGCAGCGTAAGACGGGGGGGTCGCACCGGGGAGCTGTTTTTT	CASSVRRGGRTGELFF
TRBJ1-5	TRBV6-5	NA	NA	TGTGCCAGCAGGGTCGGAGTTGAGCCCCAGCATTTT	CASRVGVEPQHF
TRBJ1-2	TRBV5-4	TRBD1	NA	TGTGCCAGCAGCTCCCGGGACAGGGGGCGCGGCTATGGCTACACCTTC	CASSSRDRGRGYGYTF
TRBJ2-4	TRBV11-2	TRBD2	NA	TGTGCCAGCAGCTTAGTGGGTTCTGCGGGGGGCCGCCGAAACATTCAGTACTTC	CASSLVGSAGGRRNIQYF